This TCR beta chain was sequenced for a study of blood T cell repertoires in COVID-19. In the study overall: Both acute and convalescent COVID-19 samples were obtained from the United States, Italy and Spain. In each case, the material was cDNA or gDNA derived from T cells, B-cell-depleted T cells, or PBMCs.

Study processing details: The assay estimated nucleated cells by amplifying reference gene primers. Generated by immunoSEQ multiplex PCR, the TCRdb table keeps only in-frame clones and is missing some. V and J calls and clone size are as listed in that table; D and trimming were resolved from the DNA. The profile shows over 45,000 clones, 70% to 85% of them singletons. The CDR3 has 13 amino acids. Trimming pared 3 bases from V and 7 bases from J, leaving 13 bases between. From germline, CDR1 is SGHAT and CDR2 FQNNGV. The chain links TRBV11-2 to TRBJ2-7, with a possible D match to TRBD1 (5 bases). The TCR comes from a man between 65 and 85 years old with active COVID-19. The specimen sequenced was peripheral blood. This chain's CDR3 is CASSLGRNGEQYF. The CDR3 bases are TGTGCCAGCAGCTTGGGGCGAAATGGGGAGCAGTACTTC.